A selection of T cell receptor beta chains follows, all from one sample in a study of early T cells in non-severe SARS-CoV-2 infection. A single record per CDR3 protein comes from TCRdb applying MiXCR to the 5' RACE reads. This sample has approximately 66,000 distinct CDR3 sequences, with under 15% found just once. Input material: whole blood. These receptors all stem from an adult who was a healthcare worker with PCR-confirmed SARS-CoV-2 infection or an uninfected control (not recorded which). CDR3s include the opening cysteine and the closing phenylalanine or tryptophan. Each record gives: V gene, J gene, D gene, clone size, CDR3 DNA, CDR3 protein. A D gene is named only where the DNA matches it firmly. Some rows have no size entry. The others give once, few or many, or a class for an expanded clone.

>TRBV12-3/TRBV12-4|TRBJ1-1|NA|NA
TGTGCCAGCAGTTTTACCGGGGGCCGCACTGAAGCTTTCTTT
CASSFTGGRTEAFF
>TRBV6-6|TRBJ2-1|TRBD2|many
TGTGCCAGCAGTTACTCGACTCCCGGTGTTACTAGCGGGAGTATTAATGAGCAGTTCTTC
CASSYSTPGVTSGSINEQFF
>TRBV10-3|TRBJ2-1|NA|NA
TGTGCCACCGGGGGCGGGGGAGATGAGCAGTTCTTC
CATGGGGDEQFF
>TRBV7-2|TRBJ2-3|NA|many
TGTGCCAGCAGCCGCCTAGTGCAAGATACGCAGTATTTT
CASSRLVQDTQYF
>TRBV3-1|TRBJ2-2|TRBD2|few
TGTGCCAGCAGCCAAGGACGACTAGCGGACGCCGGGGAGCTGTTTTTT
CASSQGRLADAGELFF
>TRBV6-6|TRBJ2-1|NA|many
TGTGCCAGCAACACGGGACAAGCATACAATGAGCAGTTCTTC
CASNTGQAYNEQFF
>TRBV29-1|TRBJ2-1|NA|many
TGCAGCGTCTCACTGACGAGCTCCTACAATGAGCAGTTCTTC
CSVSLTSSYNEQFF
>TRBV7-9|TRBJ1-2|NA|many
TGTGCCAGCAGCGCCGGGGCCAGTAGCGGCTACACCTTC
CASSAGASSGYTF
>TRBV7-9|TRBJ2-1|TRBD2|many
TGTGCCAGCAGCTTAGGGGGACTAGCAATCTATGAGCAGTTCTTC
CASSLGGLAIYEQFF
>TRBV7-8|TRBJ2-7|NA|many
TGTGCCAGCAGCTTAGGAGGGACCTACGAGCAGTACTTC
CASSLGGTYEQYF
>TRBV4-3|TRBJ2-5|TRBD1|few
TGCGCCAGCAGCCAAGAGTCTGGGACAGTCCAAGAGACCCAGTACTTC
CASSQESGTVQETQYF
>TRBV9|TRBJ2-7|TRBD2|few
TGTGCCAGCAGCTCGGGGGGGGCCGAGCAGTACTTC
CASSSGGAEQYF
>TRBV2|TRBJ2-7|NA|few
TGTGCCAGCGGAAGTGGTCCTAGCGCGGTCTACGAGCAGTACTTC
CASGSGPSAVYEQYF
>TRBV7-2|TRBJ1-1|TRBD1|few
TGTGCCAGCAGCTCACGGACAGGGTGGGCTGAAGCTTTCTTT
CASSSRTGWAEAFF
>TRBV29-1|TRBJ2-3|NA|NA
TGCAGTTATGACCCCCGGGGGACAGATACGCAGTATTTT
CSYDPRGTDTQYF
>TRBV19|TRBJ1-2|TRBD1|few
TGTGCCAGTGCTAACCGGGACAGCTATACTGGCTACACCTTC
CASANRDSYTGYTF
>TRBV6-2/TRBV6-3|TRBJ2-1|TRBD2|many
TGTGCCAGCAGTTACGTGTGGGGTAGCGGGTCTAGCTCCTACAATGAGCAGTTCTTC
CASSYVWGSGSSSYNEQFF
>TRBV7-9|TRBJ2-7|TRBD2|many
TGTGCCAGCAGCTTTAAGTGGGAGGGGTCCTACGAGCAGTACTTC
CASSFKWEGSYEQYF
>TRBV7-2|TRBJ2-1|TRBD2|few
TGTGCCAGCAGCTTAGTCCAGCGGGGGCCCCGGGGTGAGCAGTTCTTC
CASSLVQRGPRGEQFF
>TRBV11-2|TRBJ2-5|NA|NA
TGTGCCAGCAGCTTTGGTCAGCAACAGTACTTC
CASSFGQQQYF
>TRBV9|TRBJ2-3|TRBD2|once
TGTGCCAGCAGCGTAGGCAGCGGGGGGGCAGATACGCAGTATTTT
CASSVGSGGADTQYF
>TRBV18|TRBJ2-7|NA|few
TGTGCCAGCTCACCACTTGCCCGGACAGTACCCTACGAGCAGTACTTC
CASSPLARTVPYEQYF
>TRBV12-3/TRBV12-4|TRBJ2-7|NA|many
TGTGCCAGCAGTATGACCTTGGGCGAGCAGTACTTC
CASSMTLGEQYF
>TRBV10-3|TRBJ2-7|TRBD1|NA
TGTGCCATCAGTGGACCGGGACAGCTTGCCTACGAGCAGTACTTC
CAISGPGQLAYEQYF
>TRBV7-9|TRBJ2-3|NA|NA
TGTGCCAGCAATCATAAAAGGGCAGATACGCAGTATTTT
CASNHKRADTQYF
>TRBV20-1|TRBJ2-7|NA|many
TGCAGTGCCCTTCCAATGAGGGCCTCCTACGAGCAGTACTTC
CSALPMRASYEQYF
>TRBV7-2|TRBJ2-7|TRBD1|many
TGTGCCAGCAGCACCTCCAAGGGGGCTAGGAACGAGCAGTACTTC
CASSTSKGARNEQYF
>TRBV29-1|TRBJ2-7|NA|NA
TGCAGCGCCGGGACTCAAGCCTACGAGCAGTACTTC
CSAGTQAYEQYF
>TRBV20-1|TRBJ2-1|TRBD1|many
TGCAGTGCTAGACCCGGGACAGGGGATACCTACAATGAGCAGTTCTTC
CSARPGTGDTYNEQFF
>TRBV6-2/TRBV6-3|TRBJ2-6|TRBD1|NA
TGTGCCAGCAGTTACCAGGGACAGGGGGCACCTGGGGCCAACGTCCTGACTTTC
CASSYQGQGAPGANVLTF
>TRBV7-2|TRBJ2-7|TRBD2|NA
TGTGCCAGCAGCTCGAGAGCGGGAGGGCCTTTCGAGCAGTACTTC
CASSSRAGGPFEQYF